This TCR beta chain was identified during a study of shared clonotypes between healthy human individuals. Assay: immunoSEQ multiplex PCR; the TCRdb copy retains only in-frame clones and omits some. The sample lists fewer than 3 million clones, 80% to 95% seen once, with about 0.36% in the top ten. This CDR3 is built from 14 residues. Germline V CDR1 and CDR2: MDHEN, SYDVKM. The ends were cut back, 10 bases at V and 1 base at J, with 16 bases in the middle. J is TRBJ1-1 and V is TRBV28; D is unresolved. The sequence came from a man younger than 35 in good health. Some clones in this sample may be carry-over from other donors' samples. The specimen sequenced was naive CD4+ T cells from PBMCs. Subset in this sample: CD45RA+ positively selected. The CDR3 sequence is CAISSTPGNTEAFF. The CDR3 coding sequence is TGTGCCATCTCGTCGACACCGGGGAACACTGAAGCTTTCTTT.